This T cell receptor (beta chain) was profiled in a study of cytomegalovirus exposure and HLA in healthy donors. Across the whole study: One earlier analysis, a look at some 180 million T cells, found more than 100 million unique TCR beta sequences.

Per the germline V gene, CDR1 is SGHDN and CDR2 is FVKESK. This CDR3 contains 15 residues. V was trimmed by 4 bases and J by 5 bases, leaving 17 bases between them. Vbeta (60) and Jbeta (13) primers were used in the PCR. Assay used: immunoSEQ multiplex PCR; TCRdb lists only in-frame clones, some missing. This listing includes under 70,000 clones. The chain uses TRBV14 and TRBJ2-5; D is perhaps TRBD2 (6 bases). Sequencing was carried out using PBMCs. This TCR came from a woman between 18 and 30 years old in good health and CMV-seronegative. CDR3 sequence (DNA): TGTGCCAGCAGCCGCCCGGGACTGGCTGTGGAGACCCAGTACTTC. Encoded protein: CASSRPGLAVETQYF.